A selection of T cell receptor beta chains follows, all from one sample in a study of identical twins. Each CDR3 protein is one row after TCRdb ran MiXCR on the 5' RACE reads. The sample lists a few hundred thousand distinct CDR3 sequences, 12% seen once, with around 4% in the top ten. These same records also appear under a second study, on yellow fever vaccine responses in identical twins.

Specimen: memory (CD45RO+) T cells sorted from blood. These receptors all come from a woman aged 18-30 years in good health. The CDR3 runs from the conserved cysteine through the conserved F or W.

V gene: TRBV20-1
J gene: TRBJ2-2
CDR3 protein: CSAKPTGRTGELFF

V gene: TRBV15
J gene: TRBJ2-4
CDR3 protein: CATSRGDSLLLAKNIQYF

V gene: TRBV12-3/TRBV12-4
J gene: TRBJ2-5
CDR3 protein: CASCATGGQRSPWWTQYF

V gene: TRBV2
J gene: TRBJ2-3
CDR3 protein: CASSEEPGTPTSTDTQYF

V gene: TRBV4-2
J gene: TRBJ2-7
CDR3 protein: CASSRSPTYEQYF

V gene: TRBV11-1
J gene: TRBJ2-1
CDR3 protein: CASSLAIGLSSYNEQFF

V gene: TRBV20-1
J gene: TRBJ1-4
CDR3 protein: CSASRGFESEKLFF

V gene: TRBV12-3/TRBV12-4
J gene: TRBJ2-7
CDR3 protein: CASSYLEGYEQYF

V gene: TRBV19
J gene: TRBJ2-1
CDR3 protein: CASSRIGSDEQFF

V gene: TRBV10-3
J gene: TRBJ2-7
CDR3 protein: CAARDSSSYEQYF

V gene: TRBV28
J gene: TRBJ1-4
CDR3 protein: CASSTPLKLFF

V gene: TRBV11-2
J gene: TRBJ2-1
CDR3 protein: CASSAQVPEQFF

V gene: TRBV5-1
J gene: TRBJ2-3
CDR3 protein: CASSLDLLSTDTQYF

V gene: TRBV30
J gene: TRBJ1-2
CDR3 protein: CAWTPLSANYGYTF

V gene: TRBV9
J gene: TRBJ1-2
CDR3 protein: CASSRQGLKDYGYTF

V gene: TRBV30
J gene: TRBJ2-5
CDR3 protein: CAWTGTAEETEYF

V gene: TRBV20-1
J gene: TRBJ1-5
CDR3 protein: CSAQQGLSNQPQHF

V gene: TRBV5-5
J gene: TRBJ2-3
CDR3 protein: CASSSGTSVKSDTQYF

V gene: TRBV6-1
J gene: TRBJ1-2
CDR3 protein: CASSERGAQTYGYTF

V gene: TRBV19
J gene: TRBJ2-2
CDR3 protein: CASSIDPYTGELFF

V gene: TRBV6-5
J gene: TRBJ1-2
CDR3 protein: CASSYKMGASYGYTF

V gene: TRBV10-3
J gene: TRBJ2-7
CDR3 protein: CAISESTSGSYEQYF

V gene: TRBV27
J gene: TRBJ1-6
CDR3 protein: CASSREGANNSPLHF

V gene: TRBV15
J gene: TRBJ1-1
CDR3 protein: CATSSTLNTEAFF

V gene: TRBV24-1
J gene: TRBJ2-1
CDR3 protein: CATSDGIALSEQFF

V gene: TRBV30
J gene: TRBJ2-3
CDR3 protein: CAWSVRVGTGDTDTQYF

V gene: TRBV5-6
J gene: TRBJ1-3
CDR3 protein: CASSLQLSGNTIYF

V gene: TRBV18
J gene: TRBJ2-1
CDR3 protein: CASSRDYNEQFF

V gene: TRBV5-5
J gene: TRBJ2-3
CDR3 protein: CASSSNVGMGTDTQYF

V gene: TRBV6-5
J gene: TRBJ2-1
CDR3 protein: CASSYSIGGLAGRNEQFF

V gene: TRBV5-1
J gene: TRBJ2-2
CDR3 protein: CASTQTGVVADTGELFF

V gene: TRBV5-5
J gene: TRBJ2-5
CDR3 protein: CASSSHSQGATQYF

V gene: TRBV20-1
J gene: TRBJ2-1
CDR3 protein: CCAIRRRTSGYNEQFF

V gene: TRBV5-6
J gene: TRBJ2-7
CDR3 protein: CASSTTGLQYF

V gene: TRBV18
J gene: TRBJ1-2
CDR3 protein: CASSTGAANYGYTF

V gene: TRBV5-6
J gene: TRBJ2-2
CDR3 protein: CASSRDQGAPGELFF

V gene: TRBV7-9
J gene: TRBJ2-7
CDR3 protein: CASSFQNAAYEQYF

V gene: TRBV28
J gene: TRBJ2-7
CDR3 protein: CASSFPDREGEQYF

V gene: TRBV4-2
J gene: TRBJ2-3
CDR3 protein: CASSRLREGNTDTQYF

V gene: TRBV29-1
J gene: TRBJ2-1
CDR3 protein: CSVDGRGAENEQFF

V gene: TRBV20-1
J gene: TRBJ2-1
CDR3 protein: CSARRQDNEQFF

V gene: TRBV4-2
J gene: TRBJ2-2
CDR3 protein: CASSQSQASGRDLGELFF

V gene: TRBV4-1
J gene: TRBJ1-3
CDR3 protein: CASSQSGSGNTIYF

V gene: TRBV7-2
J gene: TRBJ2-7
CDR3 protein: CASSQRTGTLTYEQYF

V gene: TRBV20-1
J gene: TRBJ2-7
CDR3 protein: CSAGEKYEQYF

V gene: TRBV27
J gene: TRBJ1-2
CDR3 protein: CASSLGTGVAGYTF

V gene: TRBV3-1
J gene: TRBJ2-3
CDR3 protein: CASSPSGLPTDTQYF

V gene: TRBV24-1
J gene: TRBJ2-3
CDR3 protein: CATSSSGTRSTDTQYF